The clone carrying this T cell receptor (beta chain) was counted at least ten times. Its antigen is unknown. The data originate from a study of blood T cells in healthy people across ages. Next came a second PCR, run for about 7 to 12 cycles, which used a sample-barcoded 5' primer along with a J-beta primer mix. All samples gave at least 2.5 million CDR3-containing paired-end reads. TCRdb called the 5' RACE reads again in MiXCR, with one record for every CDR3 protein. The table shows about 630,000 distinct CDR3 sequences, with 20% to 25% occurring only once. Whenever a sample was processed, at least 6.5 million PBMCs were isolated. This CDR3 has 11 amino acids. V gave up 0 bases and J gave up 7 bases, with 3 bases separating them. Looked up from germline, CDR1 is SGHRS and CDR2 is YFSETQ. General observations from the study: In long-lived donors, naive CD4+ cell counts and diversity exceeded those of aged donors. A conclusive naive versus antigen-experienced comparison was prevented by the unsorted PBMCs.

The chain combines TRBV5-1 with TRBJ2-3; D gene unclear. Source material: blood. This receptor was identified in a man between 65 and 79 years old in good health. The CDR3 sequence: CASSLDYTQYF. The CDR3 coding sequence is TGCGCCAGCAGCTTGGATTATACGCAGTATTTT.